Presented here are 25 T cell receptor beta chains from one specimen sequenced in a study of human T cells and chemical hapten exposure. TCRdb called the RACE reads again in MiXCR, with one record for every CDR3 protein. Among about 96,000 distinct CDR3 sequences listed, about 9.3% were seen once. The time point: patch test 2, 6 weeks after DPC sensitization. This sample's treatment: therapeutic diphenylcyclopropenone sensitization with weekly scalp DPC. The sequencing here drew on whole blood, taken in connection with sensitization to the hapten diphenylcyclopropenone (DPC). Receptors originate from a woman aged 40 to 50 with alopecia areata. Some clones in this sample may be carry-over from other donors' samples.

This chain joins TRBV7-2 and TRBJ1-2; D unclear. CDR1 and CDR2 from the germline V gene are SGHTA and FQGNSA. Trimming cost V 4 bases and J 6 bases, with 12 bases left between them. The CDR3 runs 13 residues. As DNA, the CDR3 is TGTGCCAGCAGCTCCCTACGTCGAAATGGCTACACCTTC. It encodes CASSSLRRNGYTF. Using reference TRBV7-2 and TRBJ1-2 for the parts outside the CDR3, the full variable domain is GAGVSQSPSNKVTEKGKDVELRCDPISGHTALYWYRQSLGQGLEFLIYFQGNSAPDKSGLPSDRFSAERTGGSVSTLTIQRTQQEDSAVYLCASSSLRRNGYTFGSGTRLTVV.

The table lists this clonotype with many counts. The CDR3 here is CASSRVRLVNYNEQFF. As DNA, the CDR3 is TGCGCCAGCAGTAGAGTTAGACTCGTAAACTACAATGAGCAGTTCTTC. This chain connects TRBV4-1 to TRBJ2-1; D call uncertain. The V end lost 6 bases, the J end lost 3 bases, and 18 bases lay between the germline ends. The CDR3 loop spans 16 amino acids. Looked up from germline, CDR1 is MGHRA and CDR2 is YSYEKL.

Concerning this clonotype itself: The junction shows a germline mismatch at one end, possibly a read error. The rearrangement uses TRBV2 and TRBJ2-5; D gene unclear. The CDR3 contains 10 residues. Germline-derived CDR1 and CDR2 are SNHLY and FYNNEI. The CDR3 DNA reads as TGTGCCAGCAGGGAAGAGACCCAGTACTTC. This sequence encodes CASREETQYF.

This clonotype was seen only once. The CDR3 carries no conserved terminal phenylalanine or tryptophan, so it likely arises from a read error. In DNA form, the CDR3 reads TGTGCCTGGAGGGGGGCCTACGAGCAGTACCTC. It yields the protein CAWRGAYEQYL. The rearrangement uses TRBV2 and TRBJ2-7; D may match TRBD1 or TRBD2 (6 bases each). CDR1 and CDR2 from the germline V gene are SNHLY and FYNNEI. The V end was cut by 11 bases, the J end by 2 bases, with 10 bases between. The CDR3 totals 11 residues.

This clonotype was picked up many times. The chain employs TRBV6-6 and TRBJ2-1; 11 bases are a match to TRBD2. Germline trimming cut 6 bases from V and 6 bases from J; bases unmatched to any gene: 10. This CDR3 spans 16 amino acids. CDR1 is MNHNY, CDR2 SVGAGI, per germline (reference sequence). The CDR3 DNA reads TGTGCCAGCAGCCCCCCCCTAGCGGGAGGTAGCAATGAGCAGTTCTTC. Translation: CASSPPLAGGSNEQFF.

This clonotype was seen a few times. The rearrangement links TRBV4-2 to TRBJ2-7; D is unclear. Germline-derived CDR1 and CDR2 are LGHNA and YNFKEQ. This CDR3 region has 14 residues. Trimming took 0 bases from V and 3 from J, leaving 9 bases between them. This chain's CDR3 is CASSQEPPSYEQYF. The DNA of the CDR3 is TGTGCCAGCAGCCAAGAACCCCCCAGCTACGAGCAGTACTTC.

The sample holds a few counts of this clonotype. CDR3 in amino acids: CASNLGTGTRGYTF. The CDR3 bases are TGTGCCAGCAATCTTGGGACAGGGACTCGTGGCTACACCTTC. The gene calls are TRBV6-2 or TRBV6-3 and TRBJ1-2, with 9 bases matching TRBD1. The J segment lost 7 bases and the V segment lost 7 bases, leaving 10 bases of the junction unmatched. CDR3 size: 14 residues. Germline assignment: CDR1 MNHEY and CDR2 SVGEGT.

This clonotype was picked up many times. The CDR3 nucleotides are TGCGCCAGCAGCCAACTAGGGGCGGGAGTCCCCGGGGAGCTGTTTTTT. Its translation: CASSQLGAGVPGELFF. The rearrangement uses TRBV4-3 and TRBJ2-2, with TRBD2 matching over 7 bases. The CDR3 contains 16 residues. CDR1 is LGHNA and CDR2 is YSLEER in the germline V gene. Trimming cost V 2 bases and J 6 bases; bases outside gene matches: 9.

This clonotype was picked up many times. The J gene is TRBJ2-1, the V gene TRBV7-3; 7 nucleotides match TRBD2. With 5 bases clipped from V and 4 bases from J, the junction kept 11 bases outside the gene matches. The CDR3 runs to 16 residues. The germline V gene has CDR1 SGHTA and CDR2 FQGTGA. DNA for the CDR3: TGTGCCAGCAGCCCGGGTAGCGGGTATAATTACAATGAGCAGTTCTTC. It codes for CASSPGSGYNYNEQFF.

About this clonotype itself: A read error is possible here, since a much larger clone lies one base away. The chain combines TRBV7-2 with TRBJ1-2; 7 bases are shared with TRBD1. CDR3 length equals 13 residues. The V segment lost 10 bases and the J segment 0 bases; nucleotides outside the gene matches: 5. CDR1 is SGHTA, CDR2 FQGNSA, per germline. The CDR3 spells CTTPTGPNYGYTF. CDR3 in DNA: TGTACCACCCCGACAGGGCCTAACTATGGCTACACCTTC.

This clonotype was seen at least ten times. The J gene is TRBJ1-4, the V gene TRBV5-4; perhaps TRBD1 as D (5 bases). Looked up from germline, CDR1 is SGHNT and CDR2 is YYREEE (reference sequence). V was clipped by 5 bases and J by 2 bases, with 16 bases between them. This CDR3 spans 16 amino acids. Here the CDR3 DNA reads TGTGCCAGCAGTCGGGATTTGACAGTGACTAATGAAAAACTGTTTTTT. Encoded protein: CASSRDLTVTNEKLFF.

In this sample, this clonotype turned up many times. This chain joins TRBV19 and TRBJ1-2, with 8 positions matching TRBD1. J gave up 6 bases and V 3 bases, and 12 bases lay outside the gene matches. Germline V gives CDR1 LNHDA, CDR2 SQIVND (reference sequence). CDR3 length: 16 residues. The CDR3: CASSMRQGARSDGYTF. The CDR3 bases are TGTGCCAGTAGTATGAGGCAGGGGGCGAGAAGTGATGGCTACACCTTC.

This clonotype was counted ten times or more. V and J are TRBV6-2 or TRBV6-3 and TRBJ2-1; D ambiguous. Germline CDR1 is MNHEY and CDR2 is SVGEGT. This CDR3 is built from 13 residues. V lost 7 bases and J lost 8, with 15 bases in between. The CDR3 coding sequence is TGTGCCAGCAATGATCCCCCAGCGTATGAGCAGTTCTTC. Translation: CASNDPPAYEQFF.

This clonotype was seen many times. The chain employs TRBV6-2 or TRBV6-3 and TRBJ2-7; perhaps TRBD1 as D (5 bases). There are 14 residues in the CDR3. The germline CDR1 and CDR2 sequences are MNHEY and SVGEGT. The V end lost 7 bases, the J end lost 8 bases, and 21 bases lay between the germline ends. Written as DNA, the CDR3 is TGTGCCAGCACCCCCTTGACAGATCCCTTGAAGCAGTACTTC. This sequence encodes CASTPLTDPLKQYF.

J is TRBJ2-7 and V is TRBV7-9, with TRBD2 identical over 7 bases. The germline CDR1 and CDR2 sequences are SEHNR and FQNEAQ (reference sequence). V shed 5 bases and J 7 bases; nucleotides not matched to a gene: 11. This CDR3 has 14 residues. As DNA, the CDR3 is TGTGCCAGCAGCCCCTTCTCTTGGGGGGGAGAGCAGTACTTC. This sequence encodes CASSPFSWGGEQYF.

The CDR3 loop reads CASSKGAAGASNEQFF. As DNA, the CDR3 is TGTGCCAGCAGCAAGGGGGCAGCGGGAGCCTCCAATGAGCAGTTCTTC. The chain employs TRBV7-2 and TRBJ2-1, with D perhaps TRBD2 (8 bases). This CDR3 contains 16 residues. V lost 5 bases to trimming and J lost 6 bases, with 20 bases between them. Per germline, CDR1 SGHTA and CDR2 FQGNSA.

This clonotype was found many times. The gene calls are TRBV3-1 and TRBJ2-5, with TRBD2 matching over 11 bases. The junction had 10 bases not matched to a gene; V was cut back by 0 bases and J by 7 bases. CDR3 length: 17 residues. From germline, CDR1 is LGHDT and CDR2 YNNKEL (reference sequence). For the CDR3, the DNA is TGTGCCAGCAGCCAAGAAATACTAGCGGGAGAAGTCGGGACCCAGTACTTC. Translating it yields CASSQEILAGEVGTQYF.

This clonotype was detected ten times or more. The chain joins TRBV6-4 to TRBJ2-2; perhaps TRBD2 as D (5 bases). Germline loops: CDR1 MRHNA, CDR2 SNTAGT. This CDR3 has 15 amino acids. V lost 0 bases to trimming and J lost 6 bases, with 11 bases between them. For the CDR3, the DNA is TGTGCCAGCAGTGACTCCCGGGAAGGATCCGGGGAGCTGTTTTTT. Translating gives CASSDSREGSGELFF.

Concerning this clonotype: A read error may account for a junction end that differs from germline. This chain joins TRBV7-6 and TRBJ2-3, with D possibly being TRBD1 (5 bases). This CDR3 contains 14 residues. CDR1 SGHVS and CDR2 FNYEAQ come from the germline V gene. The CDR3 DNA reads TGTGCCAGCAGCTTAGTAGGGGTCTCAGATGCGCAGTATTTT. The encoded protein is CASSLVGVSDAQYF.

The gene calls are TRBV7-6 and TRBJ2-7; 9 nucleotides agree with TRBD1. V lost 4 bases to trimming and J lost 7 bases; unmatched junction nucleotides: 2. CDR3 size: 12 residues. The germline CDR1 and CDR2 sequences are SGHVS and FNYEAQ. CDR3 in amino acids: CASSSGQGEQYF. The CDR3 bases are TGTGCCAGCAGCTCCGGACAGGGGGAGCAGTACTTC.

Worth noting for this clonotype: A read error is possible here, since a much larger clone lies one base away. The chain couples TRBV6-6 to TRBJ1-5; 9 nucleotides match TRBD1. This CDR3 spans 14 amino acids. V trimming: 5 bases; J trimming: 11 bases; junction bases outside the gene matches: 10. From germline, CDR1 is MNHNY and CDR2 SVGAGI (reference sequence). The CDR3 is CASSPQGARSAQHF. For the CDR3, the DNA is TGTGCCAGCAGTCCACAGGGGGCCAGATCCGCCCAGCATTTT.

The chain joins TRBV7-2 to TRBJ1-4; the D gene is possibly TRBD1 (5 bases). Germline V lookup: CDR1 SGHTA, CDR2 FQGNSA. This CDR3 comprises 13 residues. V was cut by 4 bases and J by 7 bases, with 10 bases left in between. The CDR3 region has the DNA TGTGCCAGCAGCTCGCAGGGTGGTGAAAAACTGTTTTTT. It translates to CASSSQGGEKLFF.

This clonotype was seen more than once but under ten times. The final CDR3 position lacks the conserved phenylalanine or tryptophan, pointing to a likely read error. The CDR3 spells CSVGAGQTDTQYS. The CDR3 DNA reads as TGCAGCGTTGGAGCGGGCCAGACAGATACGCAGTATTCT. This chain uses TRBV29-1 with TRBJ2-3; perhaps TRBD2 as D (6 bases). Germline V gene data show CDR1 as SQVTM and CDR2 as ANQGSEA. With 4 bases removed from V and 3 bases from J, the gap between germline ends came to 11 bases. The CDR3 covers 13 residues.

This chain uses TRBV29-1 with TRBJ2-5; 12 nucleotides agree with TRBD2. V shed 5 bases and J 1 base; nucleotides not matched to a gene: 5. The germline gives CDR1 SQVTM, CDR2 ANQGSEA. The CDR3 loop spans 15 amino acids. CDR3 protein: CSVLLAGGAQETQYF. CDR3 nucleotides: TGCAGCGTTCTTCTAGCGGGAGGGGCCCAAGAGACCCAGTACTTC.

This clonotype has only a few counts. In DNA form, the CDR3 reads TGCAGTGCCAATGACAGGTCCAATACCTACGAGCAGTACTTC. It yields the protein CSANDRSNTYEQYF. The chain couples TRBV20-1 to TRBJ2-7, with D possibly TRBD1 on 6 matching bases. Germline V lookup: CDR1 DFQATT, CDR2 SNEGSKA (reference sequence). The CDR3 is made up of 14 amino acids. V was trimmed by 6 bases and J by 2 bases, leaving 17 bases between them.